The next 13 T cell receptor beta chains were all read from a single sample in a study of blood T cell repertoires in COVID-19. Clones were read by immunoSEQ multiplex PCR, and TCRdb kept only the in-frame ones, dropping some. The data show roughly 180,000 clones, 85% to 90% seen once. Material: peripheral blood. The origin of the receptors is a man in his sixties or seventies with active or convalescent COVID-19.

CDR3 protein: CSASAKGQANYGYTF. The CDR3 nucleotides are TGCAGTGCTAGTGCCAAAGGACAGGCTAACTATGGCTACACCTTC. The chain combines TRBV20-1 with TRBJ1-2; 7 nucleotides line up with TRBD1. Germline CDR1 DFQATT, CDR2 SNEGSKA (reference sequence). The ends lost 3 bases at V and 0 bases at J; junction bases unmatched: 7. The CDR3 consists of 15 residues.

CDR3 nucleotides: TGTGCCAGCAGCTTAGATCATAGGCGGCAACGGTATGGCTACACCTTC. Protein product: CASSLDHRRQRYGYTF. The rearrangement uses TRBV11-2 and TRBJ1-2, with D hard to call. Trimming took 0 bases from V and 5 from J, leaving 16 bases between them. The germline V gene encodes CDR1 SGHAT and CDR2 FQNNGV. The CDR3 has 16 residues.

This clone was observed a handful of times. V and J are TRBV27 and TRBJ1-1, with 7 positions matching TRBD1. CDR3 length equals 15 residues. The V gene's germline CDR1 is MNHEY and CDR2 SMNVEV (reference sequence). The junction had 10 bases not matched to a gene; V was cut back by 5 bases and J by 4 bases. Here the CDR3 reads CASSHHRQGVTEAFF. CDR3 sequence (DNA): TGTGCCAGCAGTCACCACCGACAGGGAGTCACTGAAGCTTTCTTT.

The chain has TRBV24-1 and TRBJ2-3; TRBD1 might be the D (6 bases). Trimming took 8 bases from V and 0 from J, leaving 17 bases between them. The CDR3 runs to 16 residues. Germline assignment: CDR1 KGHDR and CDR2 SFDVKD. The DNA of the CDR3 is TGTGCCACCAAGAAGGGGGTAACAACTAGCACAGATACGCAGTATTTT. Its protein product is CATKKGVTTSTDTQYF.

The chain uses TRBV30 and TRBJ1-1; 7 bases fit TRBD1. With V trimmed by 4 bases and J by 0 bases, 2 bases remained unmatched. There are 13 residues in the CDR3. Germline V gives CDR1 GTSNPN, CDR2 SVGIG (reference sequence). CDR3 sequence (DNA): TGTGCCTGGATGGGACAGATGAACACTGAAGCTTTCTTT. Residues: CAWMGQMNTEAFF.

This chain connects TRBV19 to TRBJ1-5; TRBD1 matches at 10 bases. CDR1 and CDR2 from the germline V gene are LNHDA and SQIVND (reference sequence). The CDR3 sequence is 17 residues long. J was trimmed by 0 bases and V by 5 bases; bases with no gene match: 7. The CDR3 spells CASSSRDRGYSNQPQHF. The DNA of the CDR3 is TGTGCCAGTAGTTCCCGGGACAGGGGCTATAGCAATCAGCCCCAGCATTTT.

The J gene is TRBJ2-1, the V gene TRBV9, with 7 bases identical to TRBD2. The CDR3 extends over 14 amino acids. V was pared by 4 bases and J by 4 bases, with 5 bases of the junction left unmatched. Germline V CDR1 and CDR2: SGDLS, YYNGEE. The CDR3 is CASSPWEGYNEQFF. The CDR3, as DNA: TGTGCCAGCAGCCCCTGGGAGGGTTACAATGAGCAGTTCTTC.

The DNA of the CDR3 is TGTGCCAGCAGATGGACAGGGACCTACACTGAAGCTTTCTTT. This gives the protein CASRWTGTYTEAFF. The chain uses TRBV28 and TRBJ1-1; TRBD1 agrees at 8 bases. Germline lookup yields CDR1 MDHEN and CDR2 SYDVKM. Germline trimming cut 6 bases from V and 3 bases from J; bases unmatched to any gene: 6. The CDR3 is 14 residues long. The full variable domain, rest sourced from reference TRBV28 and TRBJ1-1, is DVKVTQSSRYLVKRTGEKVFLECVQDMDHENMFWYRQDPGLGLRLIYFSYDVKMKEKGDIPEGYSVSREKKERFSLILESASTNQTSMYLCASRWTGTYTEAFFGQGTRLTVV.

In its sample, this clone was seen once. The genes are TRBV27 and TRBJ1-6, with a weak D call TRBD1 (5 bases). This CDR3 contains 16 residues. The germline gives CDR1 MNHEY, CDR2 SMNVEV (reference sequence). V was trimmed by 6 bases and J by 13 bases, leaving 25 bases between them. The CDR3 DNA is TGTGCCAGCAGCGACTTAACGACAGTCCGGGCGGCCCCCCTCCACTTT. As protein: CASSDLTTVRAAPLHF.

V is TRBV5-4 and J is TRBJ1-1, with 7 bases that match TRBD1. The V gene's germline CDR1 is SGHNT and CDR2 YYREEE (reference sequence). With V trimmed by 5 bases and J by 5 bases, 6 bases remained unmatched. The CDR3 sequence is 13 residues long. The CDR3 coding sequence is TGTGCCAGCAGTCATGACAGGGATACTGAAGCTTTCTTT. This translates into CASSHDRDTEAFF. Full variable domain (missing parts from reference TRBV5-4 and TRBJ1-1): ETGVTQSPTHLIKTRGQQVTLRCSSQSGHNTVSWYQQALGQGPQFIFQYYREEENGRGNFPPRFSGLQFPNYSSELNVNALELDDSALYLCASSHDRDTEAFFGQGTRLTVV.

V and J are TRBV5-6 and TRBJ2-7, with D unclear. Germline V gene sequence: CDR1 SGHDT, CDR2 YYEEEE. The CDR3 contains 14 residues. V was shortened by 0 bases and J by 5 bases, with 12 bases between the two germline ends. CDR3 in DNA: TGTGCCAGCAGCTTGGGCCGGGTAAGGAACGAGCAGTACTTC. Translating gives CASSLGRVRNEQYF.

The chain couples TRBV4-1 to TRBJ1-4; D may be TRBD1 (6 bases). With 4 bases removed from V and 10 bases from J, the gap between germline ends came to 22 bases. Looked up from germline, CDR1 is MGHRA and CDR2 is YSYEKL. The CDR3 consists of 16 residues. Written as DNA, the CDR3 is TGCGCCAGCAGCCTCGCGGGGGGCCGAGCCCGTGGAAAACTGTTTTTT. Translation: CASSLAGGRARGKLFF.

This chain uses TRBV28 with TRBJ2-1, with 12 bases identical to TRBD2. The CDR3 has 16 amino acids. Germline V gives CDR1 MDHEN, CDR2 SYDVKM. The V and J ends lost 11 bases and 4 bases, in that order; junction bases with no gene match: 12. The CDR3 is CAGSSGRAGFYNEQFF. CDR3 DNA: TGTGCCGGCTCTAGCGGGAGGGCCGGATTTTACAATGAGCAGTTCTTC. The variable domain in full, with the rest retrieved from reference TRBV28 and TRBJ2-1, is DVKVTQSSRYLVKRTGEKVFLECVQDMDHENMFWYRQDPGLGLRLIYFSYDVKMKEKGDIPEGYSVSREKKERFSLILESASTNQTSMYLCAGSSGRAGFYNEQFFGPGTRLTVL.